Following are 8 T cell receptor beta chains from one sample sequenced in a study of cytomegalovirus exposure and HLA in healthy donors. Primers for the PCR totalled 60 Vbeta and 13 Jbeta. Assay used: immunoSEQ multiplex PCR; TCRdb lists only in-frame clones, some missing. The sample gives roughly 120,000 clones, roughly 80% of which show up once; approximately 23% is in the top ten. Source material: PBMCs. The receptors originated from a man between 25 and 39 years old in good health and CMV-seropositive.

The chain combines TRBV5-1 with TRBJ1-1; D possibly corresponds to TRBD1 (5 bases). Germline V gene sequence: CDR1 SGHRS, CDR2 YFSETQ. The germline V and J ends were trimmed by 3 bases and 3 bases, with 6 bases remaining between them. The CDR3 consists of 12 residues. CDR3 amino acids: CASSSQDTEAFF. CDR3 sequence (DNA): TGCGCCAGCAGCTCACAGGACACTGAAGCTTTCTTT.

The chain joins TRBV5-1 to TRBJ2-5; 9 nucleotides match TRBD1. J lost 2 bases, V lost 4 bases, and 3 bases had no gene match. Germline CDR1 SGHRS, CDR2 YFSETQ. CDR3 length: 14 residues. CDR3 residues: CASSPGTGQETQYF. CDR3 coding DNA: TGCGCCAGCAGCCCCGGGACAGGGCAAGAGACCCAGTACTTC.

V is TRBV6-1 and J is TRBJ1-2; no clear D gene. Between the trimmed V and J ends, which lost 7 bases and 7 bases, there was a span of 22 bases. Germline loops: CDR1 MNHNS, CDR2 SASEGT. The CDR3 is made up of 15 amino acids. The CDR3 DNA sequence: TGTGCCAGCACCGAGGGTAGGAGTGGTAGATCTGGCTACACCTTC. Its protein product is CASTEGRSGRSGYTF.

The V and J genes are TRBV2 and TRBJ2-3, with TRBD2 identical over 9 bases. This CDR3 is 15 amino acids long. Germline V gene sequence: CDR1 SNHLY, CDR2 FYNNEI. V was pared by 6 bases and J by 3 bases, with 7 bases of the junction left unmatched. The CDR3 nucleotides read TGTGCCAGCAGCTCTACTAGCGGGCAAACAGATACGCAGTATTTT. It encodes CASSSTSGQTDTQYF. The full variable domain, its missing parts supplied by reference TRBV2 and TRBJ2-3, is EPEVTQTPSHQVTQMGQEVILRCVPISNHLYFYWYRQILGQKVEFLVSFYNNEISEKSEIFDDQFSVERPDGSNFTLKIRSTKLEDSAMYFCASSSTSGQTDTQYFGPGTRLTVL.

This clone was recorded only once. Other DNA sequences of this sample code for an identical CDR3. This chain connects TRBV5-1 to TRBJ1-3; D uncertain. This CDR3 is 14 amino acids long. V dropped 0 bases and J dropped 2 bases, with 6 bases sitting between them. The germline CDR1 and CDR2 sequences are SGHRS and YFSETQ. In nucleotides, the CDR3 is TGCGCCAGCAGCTTGGGCACAGCTGGAAACACCATATATTTT. Its translation: CASSLGTAGNTIYF.

Ten or more counts support this clone. The chain joins TRBV5-6 to TRBJ2-7, with D possibly matching TRBD1 (5 bases). The CDR3 spans 13 residues. Trimming pared 1 base from V and 4 bases from J, leaving 9 bases between. Germline V CDR1 and CDR2: SGHDT, YYEEEE. CDR3 DNA: TGTGCCAGCAGCTTGTTACAGGCTTACGAGCAGTACTTC. Protein: CASSLLQAYEQYF.

About this clone: Given a much more abundant clone one base away, this may be a read error. Other DNA sequences within the sample encode an identical CDR3. The CDR3 region has the DNA TGTGCCAGCAGCCTACAGGGGAACTATGGCTACACCTTC. Its translation: CASSLQGNYGYTF. The rearrangement uses TRBV5-4 and TRBJ1-2; 7 nucleotides agree with TRBD1. Germline assignment: CDR1 SGHNT and CDR2 YYREEE (reference sequence). This CDR3 is built from 13 residues. With 4 bases clipped from V and 2 bases from J, the junction kept 2 bases outside the gene matches.

The genes are TRBV5-4 and TRBJ2-5; 9 bases are shared with TRBD2. V lost 3 bases to trimming and J lost 2 bases; unmatched junction nucleotides: 11. Looked up from germline, CDR1 is SGHNT and CDR2 is YYREEE (reference sequence). The CDR3 runs to 17 residues. CDR3 sequence: CASSSQRISGGQETQYF. DNA for the CDR3: TGTGCCAGCAGCTCACAGAGAATTAGCGGGGGTCAAGAGACCCAGTACTTC.